These 22 T cell receptor beta chains were all obtained from the same sample, sequenced in a study of monozygotic twins with inflammatory bowel disease. No DNA is given; TCRdb re-called the 5' RACE reads and lists each CDR3 protein once. Its listing shows 150,000 to 200,000 distinct CDR3 sequences. Sequenced input: blood. Receptor source: a human donor with ulcerative colitis or Crohn's disease, or a healthy co-twin of an affected twin (not recorded which).

The CDR3 sequence: CASSSGTSGRLSYNEQFF. The V and J genes are TRBV5-5 and TRBJ2-1; TCRdb proposes TRBD2, but this gene call is untestable without DNA. Germline CDR1 reads SGHKS; CDR2 reads YYEKEE (reference sequence). The CDR3 has 18 amino acids.

J is TRBJ2-3 and V is TRBV11-2; without DNA, the TCRdb call of TRBD1 cannot be checked. Germline-derived CDR1 and CDR2 are SGHAT and FQNNGV. CDR3 size: 14 residues. The CDR3 spells CASSLTPRGDTQYF. Full variable domain (missing parts from reference TRBV11-2 and TRBJ2-3): EAGVAQSPRYKIIEKRQSVAFWCNPISGHATLYWYQQILGQGPKLLIQFQNNGVVDDSQLPKDRFSAERLKGVDSTLKIQPAKLEDSAVYLCASSLTPRGDTQYFGPGTRLTVL.

The V and J genes are TRBV10-2 and TRBJ2-7; TCRdb's assignment of TRBD1 cannot be checked, as there is no DNA. The germline V gene encodes CDR1 WSHSY and CDR2 SAAADI. The CDR3 is 15 residues long. CDR3 in amino acids: CASSESDREADEQYF.

The chain couples TRBV20-1 to TRBJ2-3; TCRdb's assignment of TRBD2 cannot be checked, as there is no DNA. CDR3 length: 14 amino acids. Looked up from germline, CDR1 is DFQATT and CDR2 is SNEGSKA (reference sequence). The CDR3 loop is CSASLLAGGDTQYF.

CDR3 region: CASSSPLTSGSHSYEQYF. The chain carries TRBV27 and TRBJ2-7; TCRdb designates TRBD2, a call that cannot be tested without DNA. Germline loops: CDR1 MNHEY, CDR2 SMNVEV (reference sequence). The CDR3 totals 18 residues.

This rearrangement joins TRBV7-2 to TRBJ2-5; TCRdb's D call of TRBD2 is untestable without DNA. Looked up from germline, CDR1 is SGHTA and CDR2 is FQGNSA. The CDR3 is 16 amino acids. The CDR3 sequence is CASSLEKTSGGETQYF.

The genes are TRBV20-1 and TRBJ2-2; TCRdb proposes TRBD1, but this gene call is untestable without DNA. The CDR3 totals 17 residues. Per the germline V gene, CDR1 is DFQATT and CDR2 is SNEGSKA (reference sequence). The CDR3 region is CSARDPTPGGRTGELFF.

The chain links TRBV7-9 to TRBJ1-5; TCRdb's assignment of TRBD1 cannot be checked, as there is no DNA. The CDR3 consists of 12 residues. Per the germline V gene, CDR1 is SEHNR and CDR2 is FQNEAQ (reference sequence). The CDR3 sequence: CATGVGNQPQHF.

V and J are TRBV4-3 and TRBJ2-5; TCRdb outputs TRBD2, but without DNA this stays unchecked. This CDR3 is 15 amino acids long. Germline CDR1 LGHNA, CDR2 YSLEER. CDR3 loop: CASSQDRASGETQYF.

The chain has TRBV20-1 and TRBJ1-6; the D call of TRBD1 rests on TCRdb alone, since no DNA is present to check it. Germline values: CDR1 DFQATT, CDR2 SNEGSKA (reference sequence). This CDR3 is 15 amino acids long. The CDR3 region is CSARDRPGTGSPLHF.

The V call is TRBV6-2 or TRBV6-3, the J call TRBJ1-6; the TCRdb D gene call, TRBD1, has no DNA to confirm it. This CDR3 is built from 14 residues. From germline, CDR1 is MNHEY and CDR2 SVGEGT. The CDR3 loop is CASSSRGRNSPLHF.

This chain uses TRBV21-1 with TRBJ2-5; TCRdb designates TRBD2, a call that cannot be tested without DNA. TRBV21-1 is assigned pseudogene status. The CDR3 covers 17 residues. CDR3: CAIPTSGVLLYQETQYF.

The genes are TRBV10-3 and TRBJ1-4; absent DNA, TCRdb's TRBD1 call cannot be checked. The CDR3 is 20 residues long. The germline V gene has CDR1 ENHRY and CDR2 SYGVKD. CDR3 region: CAISPHLGQGSRGTNEKLFF.

The chain links TRBV20-1 to TRBJ1-5; the TCRdb call, TRBD1, lacks DNA for checking. There are 14 residues in the CDR3. Germline V gives CDR1 DFQATT, CDR2 SNEGSKA (reference sequence). CDR3: CSASDRDSNQPQHF.

This sequence joins TRBV5-1 and TRBJ2-5; TCRdb picks TRBD1, but there is no DNA to check that call. The CDR3 loop spans 15 amino acids. Per germline, CDR1 SGHRS and CDR2 YFSETQ. The CDR3 here is CASGTGERYQETQYF.

This rearrangement joins TRBV7-2 to TRBJ2-3; TCRdb names TRBD1, which stays unverified in the absence of DNA. This CDR3 is 13 amino acids long. Germline CDR1 is SGHTA and CDR2 is FQGNSA. The CDR3 spells CASSQDMGDTQYF.

The chain uses TRBV29-1 and TRBJ1-2; checking the TCRdb D call of TRBD1 is not possible without DNA. The CDR3 has 15 residues. Germline values: CDR1 SQVTM, CDR2 ANQGSEA. CDR3 residues: CSVTTGAGYNYGYTF.

CDR3 amino acids: CAISEAGRGSYEQYF. This chain uses TRBV10-3 with TRBJ2-7. From germline, CDR1 is ENHRY and CDR2 SYGVKD. This CDR3 has 15 amino acids.

CDR3 in amino acids: CASSTWTGGAGYNEQFF. The rearrangement uses TRBV7-9 and TRBJ2-1; TCRdb picks TRBD1, but there is no DNA to check that call. The CDR3 runs to 17 residues. Germline CDR1 SEHNR, CDR2 FQNEAQ (reference sequence).

This chain joins TRBV20-1 and TRBJ1-2; the D call of TRBD1 rests on TCRdb alone, since no DNA is present to check it. Germline CDR1 and CDR2: DFQATT and SNEGSKA (reference sequence). The CDR3 runs to 13 residues. CDR3: CSAPPTGGRGYTF.

This sequence joins TRBV6-2 or TRBV6-3 and TRBJ2-7; the TCRdb D gene call, TRBD1, has no DNA to confirm it. This CDR3 spans 14 amino acids. From germline, CDR1 is MNHEY and CDR2 SVGEGT. The CDR3 sequence: CASIKRQASYEQYF.

V is TRBV5-1 and J is TRBJ2-1; TCRdb's D gene call, TRBD1, goes unchecked for lack of DNA. Germline CDR1 is SGHRS and CDR2 is YFSETQ. This CDR3 has 15 amino acids. The CDR3 reads CASSSTGTAYNEQFF.